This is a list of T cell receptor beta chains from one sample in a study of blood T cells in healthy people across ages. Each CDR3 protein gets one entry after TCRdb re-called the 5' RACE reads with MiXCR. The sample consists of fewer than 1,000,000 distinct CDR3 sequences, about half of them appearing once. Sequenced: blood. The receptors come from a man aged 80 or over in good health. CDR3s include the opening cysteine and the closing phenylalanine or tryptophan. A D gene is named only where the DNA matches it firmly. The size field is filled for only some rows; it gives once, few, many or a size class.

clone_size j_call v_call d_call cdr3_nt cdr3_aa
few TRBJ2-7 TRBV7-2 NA TGTGCCAGCAGCTTAGAAGCATGGGGGACCTCCTACGAGCAGTACTTC CASSLEAWGTSYEQYF
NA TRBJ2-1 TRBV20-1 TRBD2 TGCAGTGCTAGAGAGTTTGCGGGGGGTAACGCTGAGCAGTTCTTC CSAREFAGGNAEQFF
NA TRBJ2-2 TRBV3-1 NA TGTGCCAGCAGTCTAGTCGCGAACACCGGGGAGCTGTTTTTT CASSLVANTGELFF
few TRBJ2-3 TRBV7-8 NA TGTGCCAGCAGCTTAATCCGCGGGATGAGGGATACGCAGTATTTT CASSLIRGMRDTQYF
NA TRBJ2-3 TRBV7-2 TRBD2 TGTGCCAGCAGCTTATTAGCTAGCGGGACCACAGATACGCAGTATTTT CASSLLASGTTDTQYF
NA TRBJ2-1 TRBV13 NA TGTGCCAGCAGCCTGTTGGGGGCCGGGCAGTTCTTC CASSLLGAGQFF
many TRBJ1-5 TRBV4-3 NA TGCGCCAGCAGCCAGACAGGCAATCAGCCCCAGCATTTT CASSQTGNQPQHF
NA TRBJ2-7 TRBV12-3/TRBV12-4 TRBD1 TGTACCAGCAGACAACAGGGGGACAACGAGCAGTACTTC CTSRQQGDNEQYF
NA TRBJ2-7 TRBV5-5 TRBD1 TGTACCAGCAGCTTGGTAGGACAGGGAGTCTGGGAGCAGTACTTC CTSSLVGQGVWEQYF
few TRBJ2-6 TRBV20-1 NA TGCAGTGCTGCAATCGGGCAATTACCTATGTCTGGGGCCAACGTCCTGACTTTC CSAAIGQLPMSGANVLTF
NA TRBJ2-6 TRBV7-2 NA TGTGCCAGCAGCTTAGGGAGTGCGAACTCTGGGGCCAACGTCCTGACTTTC CASSLGSANSGANVLTF
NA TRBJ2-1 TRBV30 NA TGTGCCTGGAGTGTATACAGGGCCGGGGAGCAGTTCTTC CAWSVYRAGEQFF
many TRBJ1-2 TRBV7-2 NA TGTGCCAGCAGCTTACTCCCTCTTGGGGGACCTGGCTACACCTTC CASSLLPLGGPGYTF
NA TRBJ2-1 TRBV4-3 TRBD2 TGCGCCAGCAGCCAACGGGCTAGCGGGGAGGCCAATGAGCAGTTCTTC CASSQRASGEANEQFF
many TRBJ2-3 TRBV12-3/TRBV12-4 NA TGTGCCAGCAGTCTAGCGAGGGCAGATACGCAGTATTTT CASSLARADTQYF
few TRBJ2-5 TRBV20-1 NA TGCAGTGCTAGTGGGATAGGGCAAGAGACCCAGTACTTC CSASGIGQETQYF
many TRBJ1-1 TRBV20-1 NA TGCAGTGCTAGGGGACGGCTATCGAACACTGAAGCTTTCTTT CSARGRLSNTEAFF
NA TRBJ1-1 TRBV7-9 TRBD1 TGTGCCAGCAGCCTCGGACAGGGCGGGAATGAAGCTTTCTTT CASSLGQGGNEAFF
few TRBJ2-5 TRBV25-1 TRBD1 TGTGCCAGCAGTGGGGACAGGGGGGGGGAGACCCAGTACTTC CASSGDRGGETQYF
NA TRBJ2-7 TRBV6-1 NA TGTGCCAGCAGTGAAGAGGGCAGTGGGGACTACGAGCAGTACTTC CASSEEGSGDYEQYF
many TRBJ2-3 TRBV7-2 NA TGTGCCAGCAGCTTAAACGGGATTAGCACAGATACGCAGTATTTT CASSLNGISTDTQYF
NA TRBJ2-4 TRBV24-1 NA TGTGCCACCAGTGATGCCACAACAACCAAAAACATTCAGTACTTC CATSDATTTKNIQYF
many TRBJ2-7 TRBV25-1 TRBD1 TGTGCCAGCAGCGAAAGGACAGGGGAATACGAGCAGTACTTC CASSERTGEYEQYF
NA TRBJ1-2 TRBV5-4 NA TGTGCCAGCAGCCAGGACGGGATTAACTATGGCTACACCTTC CASSQDGINYGYTF
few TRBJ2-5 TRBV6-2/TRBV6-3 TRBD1 TGTGCCAGCAGCCGACAGGGTCCGGAGACCCAGTACTTC CASSRQGPETQYF
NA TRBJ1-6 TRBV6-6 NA TGTGCCAGCACCACCCCCAATTCACCCCTCCACTTT CASTTPNSPLHF
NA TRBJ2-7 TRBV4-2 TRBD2 TGTGCCAGCAGCACCCCGGGACTAGGTCACGAGCAGTACTTC CASSTPGLGHEQYF
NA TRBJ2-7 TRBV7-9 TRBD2 TGTGCCAGCAGCTTTAGGACTAGCTCGTACGAGCAGTACTTC CASSFRTSSYEQYF